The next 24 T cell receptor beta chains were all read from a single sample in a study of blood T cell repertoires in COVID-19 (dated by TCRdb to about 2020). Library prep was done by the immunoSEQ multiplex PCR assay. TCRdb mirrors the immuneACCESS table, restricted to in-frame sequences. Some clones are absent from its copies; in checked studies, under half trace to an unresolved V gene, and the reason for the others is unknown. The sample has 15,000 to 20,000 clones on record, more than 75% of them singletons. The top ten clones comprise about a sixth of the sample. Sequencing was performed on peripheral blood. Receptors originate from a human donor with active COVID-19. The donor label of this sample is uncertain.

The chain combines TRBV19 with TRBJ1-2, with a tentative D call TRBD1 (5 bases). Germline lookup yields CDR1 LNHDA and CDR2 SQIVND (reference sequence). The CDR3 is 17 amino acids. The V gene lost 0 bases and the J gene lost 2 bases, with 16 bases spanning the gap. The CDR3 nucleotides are TGTGCCAGTAGTATAGATCTAAGGGGACTAGAGAACTATGGCTACACCTTC. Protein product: CASSIDLRGLENYGYTF. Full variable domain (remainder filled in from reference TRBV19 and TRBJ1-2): DGGITQSPKYLFRKEGQNVTLSCEQNLNHDAMYWYRQDPGQGLRLIYYSQIVNDFQKGDIAEGYSVSREKKESFPLTVTSAQKNPTAFYLCASSIDLRGLENYGYTFGSGTRLTVV.

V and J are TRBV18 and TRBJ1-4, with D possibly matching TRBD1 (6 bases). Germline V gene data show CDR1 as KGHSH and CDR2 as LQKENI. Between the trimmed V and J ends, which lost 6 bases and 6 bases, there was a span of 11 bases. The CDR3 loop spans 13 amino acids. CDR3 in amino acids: CASSGALDEKLFF. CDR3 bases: TGTGCCAGCTCGGGGGCGCTCGATGAAAAACTGTTTTTT.

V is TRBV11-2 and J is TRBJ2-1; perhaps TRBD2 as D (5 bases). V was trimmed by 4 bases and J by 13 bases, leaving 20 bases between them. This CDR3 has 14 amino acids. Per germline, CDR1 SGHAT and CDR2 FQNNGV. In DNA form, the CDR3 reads TGTGCCAGCAGCTACCCGAGGACTGGTGGATTACAGTTCTTC. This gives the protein CASSYPRTGGLQFF.

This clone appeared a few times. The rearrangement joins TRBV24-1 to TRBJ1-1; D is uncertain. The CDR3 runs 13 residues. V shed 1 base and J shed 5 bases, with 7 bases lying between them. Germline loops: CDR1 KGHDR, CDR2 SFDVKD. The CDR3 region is CATSDFRGTEAFF. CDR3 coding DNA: TGTGCCACCAGTGATTTTCGCGGTACTGAAGCTTTCTTT.

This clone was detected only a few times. The CDR3 sequence: CSVAQGKHAEAFF. CDR3 coding DNA: TGCAGCGTGGCTCAGGGGAAACACGCTGAAGCTTTCTTT. J is TRBJ1-1 and V is TRBV29-1; TRBD1 might be the D (6 bases). The V gene lost 6 bases and the J gene lost 6 bases, with 17 bases spanning the gap. The CDR3 has 13 amino acids. Germline V gene data show CDR1 as SQVTM and CDR2 as ANQGSEA.

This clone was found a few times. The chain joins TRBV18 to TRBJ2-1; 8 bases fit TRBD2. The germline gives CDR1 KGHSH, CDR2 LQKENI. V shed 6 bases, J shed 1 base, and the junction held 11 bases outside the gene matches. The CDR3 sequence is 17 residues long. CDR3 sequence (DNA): TGTGCCAGCTCCCGGACTAGCCATATACAATCCTACAATGAGCAGTTCTTC. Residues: CASSRTSHIQSYNEQFF.

The CDR3 reads CASSQVERGRIGSGANVLTF. The CDR3, as DNA: TGTGCCAGCAGCCAAGTTGAGCGGGGTCGGATAGGCTCTGGGGCCAACGTCCTGACTTTC. The rearrangement links TRBV14 to TRBJ2-6; the match to TRBD2 covers 7 bases. With 1 base clipped from V and 0 bases from J, the junction kept 12 bases outside the gene matches. The CDR3 extends over 20 amino acids. CDR1 SGHDN and CDR2 FVKESK come from the germline V gene.

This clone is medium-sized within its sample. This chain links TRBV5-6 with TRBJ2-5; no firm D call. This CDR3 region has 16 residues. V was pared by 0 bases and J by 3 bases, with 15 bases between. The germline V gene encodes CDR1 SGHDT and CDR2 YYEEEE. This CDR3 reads CASSLDLGPKEETQYF. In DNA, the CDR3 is TGTGCCAGCAGCTTGGATCTGGGCCCGAAGGAAGAGACCCAGTACTTC.

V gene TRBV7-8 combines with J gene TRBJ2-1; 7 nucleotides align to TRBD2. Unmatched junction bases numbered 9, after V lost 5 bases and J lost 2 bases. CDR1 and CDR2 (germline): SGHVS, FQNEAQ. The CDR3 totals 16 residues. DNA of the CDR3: TGTGCCAGCAGCCTATTAGCGGGTCGAGCCTACAATGAGCAGTTCTTC. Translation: CASSLLAGRAYNEQFF. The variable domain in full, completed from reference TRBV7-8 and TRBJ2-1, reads GAGVSQSPRYKVAKRGQDVALRCDPISGHVSLFWYQQALGQGPEFLTYFQNEAQLDKSGLPSDRFFAERPEGSVSTLKIQRTQQEDSAVYLCASSLLAGRAYNEQFFGPGTRLTVL.

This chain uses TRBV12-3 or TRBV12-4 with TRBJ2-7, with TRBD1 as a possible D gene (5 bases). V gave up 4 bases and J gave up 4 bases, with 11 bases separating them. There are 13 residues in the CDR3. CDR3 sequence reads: CASSSMGRYEQYF. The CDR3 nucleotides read TGTGCCAGCAGTTCCATGGGGCGGTACGAGCAGTACTTC.

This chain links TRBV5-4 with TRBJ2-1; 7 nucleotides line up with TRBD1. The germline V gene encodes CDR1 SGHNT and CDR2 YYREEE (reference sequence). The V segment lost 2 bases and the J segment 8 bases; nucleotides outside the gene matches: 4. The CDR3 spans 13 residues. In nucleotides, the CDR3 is TGTGCCAGCAGCTTACAGGGGTCGGATGAGCAGTTCTTC. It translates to CASSLQGSDEQFF.

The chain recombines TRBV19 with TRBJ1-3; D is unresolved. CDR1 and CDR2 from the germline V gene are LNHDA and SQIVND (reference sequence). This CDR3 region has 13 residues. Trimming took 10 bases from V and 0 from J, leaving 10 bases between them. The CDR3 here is CATSILSGNTIYF. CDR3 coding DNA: TGTGCCACCTCCATACTCTCTGGAAACACCATATATTTT. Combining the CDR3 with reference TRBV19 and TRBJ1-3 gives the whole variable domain DGGITQSPKYLFRKEGQNVTLSCEQNLNHDAMYWYRQDPGQGLRLIYYSQIVNDFQKGDIAEGYSVSREKKESFPLTVTSAQKNPTAFYLCATSILSGNTIYFGEGSWLTVV.

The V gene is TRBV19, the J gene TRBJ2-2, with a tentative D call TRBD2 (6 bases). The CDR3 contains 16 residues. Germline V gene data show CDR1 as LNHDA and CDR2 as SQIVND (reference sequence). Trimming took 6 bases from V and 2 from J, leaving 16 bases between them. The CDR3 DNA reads TGTGCCAGTAGGGCTGCAACTAGCAGAAACACCGGGGAGCTGTTTTTT. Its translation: CASRAATSRNTGELFF. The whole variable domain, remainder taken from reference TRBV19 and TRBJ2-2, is DGGITQSPKYLFRKEGQNVTLSCEQNLNHDAMYWYRQDPGQGLRLIYYSQIVNDFQKGDIAEGYSVSREKKESFPLTVTSAQKNPTAFYLCASRAATSRNTGELFFGEGSRLTVL.

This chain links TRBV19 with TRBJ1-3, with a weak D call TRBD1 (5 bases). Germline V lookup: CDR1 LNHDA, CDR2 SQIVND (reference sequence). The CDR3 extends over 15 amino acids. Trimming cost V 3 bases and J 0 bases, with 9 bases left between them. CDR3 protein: CASSMTRGSGNTIYF. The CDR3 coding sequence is TGTGCCAGTAGTATGACTAGGGGCTCTGGAAACACCATATATTTT.

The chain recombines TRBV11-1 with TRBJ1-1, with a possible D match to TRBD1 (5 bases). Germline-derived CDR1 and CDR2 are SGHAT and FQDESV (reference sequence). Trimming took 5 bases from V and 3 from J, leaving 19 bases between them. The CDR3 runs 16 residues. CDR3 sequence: CASSLTKHGGDTEAFF. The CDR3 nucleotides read TGTGCCAGCAGCCTCACTAAACACGGAGGGGACACTGAAGCTTTCTTT.

CDR3 amino acids: CASSVRDSEKLFF. CDR3 DNA: TGTGCCAGCAGTGTCCGGGACAGTGAAAAACTGTTTTTT. The chain combines TRBV2 with TRBJ1-4; 7 positions match TRBD1. Losses at the gene ends were 4 bases for V and 7 bases for J; bases not matched to a gene: 3. The germline gives CDR1 SNHLY, CDR2 FYNNEI. This CDR3 has 13 amino acids.

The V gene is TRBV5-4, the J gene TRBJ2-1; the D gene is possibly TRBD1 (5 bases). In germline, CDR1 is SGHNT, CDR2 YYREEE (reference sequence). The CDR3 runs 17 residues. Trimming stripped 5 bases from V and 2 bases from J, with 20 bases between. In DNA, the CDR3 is TGTGCCAGCAGTGACCGACAGAAGCGACCACCCTACAATGAGCAGTTCTTC. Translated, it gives CASSDRQKRPPYNEQFF.

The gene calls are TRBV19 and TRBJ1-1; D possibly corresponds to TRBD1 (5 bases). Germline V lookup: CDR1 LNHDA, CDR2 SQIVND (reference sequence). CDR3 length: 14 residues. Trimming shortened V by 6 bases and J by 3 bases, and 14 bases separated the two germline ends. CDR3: CASRHQGEYTEAFF. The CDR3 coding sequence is TGTGCCAGTAGGCATCAGGGTGAGTACACTGAAGCTTTCTTT.

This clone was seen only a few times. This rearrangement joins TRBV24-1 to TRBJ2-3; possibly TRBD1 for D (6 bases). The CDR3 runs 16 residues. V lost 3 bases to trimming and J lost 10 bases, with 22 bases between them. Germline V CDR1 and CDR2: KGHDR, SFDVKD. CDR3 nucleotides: TGTGCCACCAGTGATCGAAGCAGCCAGGGGAGCAGGGCGCAGTATTTT. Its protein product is CATSDRSSQGSRAQYF.

CDR3 nucleotide sequence: TGCGCCAGCAGCCACGTAATAGGGGGTACCGGGGAGCTGTTTTTT. It specifies CASSHVIGGTGELFF. The gene calls are TRBV4-3 and TRBJ2-2; a possible D gene is TRBD1 (6 bases). The CDR3 has 15 residues. Germline CDR1 and CDR2: LGHNA and YSLEER. The V end lost 3 bases, the J end lost 5 bases, and 13 bases lay between the germline ends.

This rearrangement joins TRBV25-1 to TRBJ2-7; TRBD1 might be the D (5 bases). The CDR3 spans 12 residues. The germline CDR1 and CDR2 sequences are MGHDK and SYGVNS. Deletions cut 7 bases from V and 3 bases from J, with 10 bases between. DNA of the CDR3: TGTGCCAGCAAGACAGAAAGCTACGAGCAGTACTTC. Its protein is CASKTESYEQYF.

DNA of the CDR3: TGTGCCAGCAGCCACCTGGGACAGGGCTACGAGCAGTACTTC. Translating gives CASSHLGQGYEQYF. V is TRBV6-2 or TRBV6-3 and J is TRBJ2-7; 9 positions agree with TRBD1. The CDR3 consists of 14 residues. V lost 6 bases to trimming and J lost 3 bases; unmatched junction nucleotides: 6. The germline gives CDR1 MNHEY, CDR2 SVGEGT.

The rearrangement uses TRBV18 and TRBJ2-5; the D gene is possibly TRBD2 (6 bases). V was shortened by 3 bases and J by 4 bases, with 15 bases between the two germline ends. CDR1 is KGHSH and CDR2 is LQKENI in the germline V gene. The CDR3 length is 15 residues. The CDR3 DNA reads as TGTGCCAGCTCACCCCAAAGCGGGCAGGGAGAGACCCAGTACTTC. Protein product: CASSPQSGQGETQYF. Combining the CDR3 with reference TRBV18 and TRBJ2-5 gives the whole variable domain NAGVMQNPRHLVRRRGQEARLRCSPMKGHSHVYWYRQLPEEGLKFMVYLQKENIIDESGMPKERFSAEFPKEGPSILRIQQVVRGDSAAYFCASSPQSGQGETQYFGPGTRLLVL.

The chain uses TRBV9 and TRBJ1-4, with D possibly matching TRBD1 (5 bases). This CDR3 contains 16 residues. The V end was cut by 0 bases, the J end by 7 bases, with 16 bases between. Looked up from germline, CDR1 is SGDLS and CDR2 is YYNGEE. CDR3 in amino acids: CASSVAEGGGGEKLFF. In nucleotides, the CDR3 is TGTGCCAGCAGCGTAGCTGAGGGAGGTGGGGGTGAAAAACTGTTTTTT.